This is a list of T cell receptor beta chains from one sample in a study of blood T cells in healthy people across ages. TCRdb processed the 5' RACE reads anew with MiXCR; each CDR3 protein has one entry. The table includes around 1,600,000 distinct CDR3 sequences, approximately 39% detected once. The sample was blood. The receptors here all came from a woman younger than 35 in good health. Both conserved end residues are part of each CDR3. The order of the fields is V gene, D gene, CDR3 length, clone size, J gene, CDR3 DNA, CDR3 protein. The D gene is left open where the match is weak. Part of the rows lack a size; the others show once, few, many or a class for expanded clones.

V gene: TRBV20-1
D gene: TRBD2
CDR3 length: 16
clone size: .
J gene: TRBJ2-1
CDR3 DNA: TGCAGTGCTAGAGCCCCGACTAGCGGGGGATTCAATGAGCAGTTCTTC
CDR3 protein: CSARAPTSGGFNEQFF

V gene: TRBV20-1
D gene: .
CDR3 length: 12
clone size: few
J gene: TRBJ2-5
CDR3 DNA: TGCAGTGCTAGAAAGTCCGGTGAGACCCAGTACTTC
CDR3 protein: CSARKSGETQYF

V gene: TRBV18
D gene: .
CDR3 length: 15
clone size: .
J gene: TRBJ2-7
CDR3 DNA: TGTACCAGCTCACTGAGGCAGGGGGGGACCTACGAGCAGTACTTC
CDR3 protein: CTSSLRQGGTYEQYF

V gene: TRBV6-6
D gene: .
CDR3 length: 13
clone size: many
J gene: TRBJ1-2
CDR3 DNA: TGTGCCAGCAGCCCCGGGATAGCCGGCGGCTACACCTTC
CDR3 protein: CASSPGIAGGYTF

V gene: TRBV25-1
D gene: .
CDR3 length: 12
clone size: many
J gene: TRBJ2-1
CDR3 DNA: TGTGCCAGCAGTGACTACGGGGATGAGCAGTTCTTC
CDR3 protein: CASSDYGDEQFF

V gene: TRBV7-2
D gene: TRBD2
CDR3 length: 15
clone size: many
J gene: TRBJ2-3
CDR3 DNA: TGTGCCAGCAGCCCATTCGGACTAGGATTAGATACGCAGTATTTT
CDR3 protein: CASSPFGLGLDTQYF

V gene: TRBV10-3
D gene: .
CDR3 length: 18
clone size: .
J gene: TRBJ1-5
CDR3 DNA: TGTGCCATCAGTGAGTCGAAAACGTCGGCAGGTAGCAATCAGCCCCAGCATTTT
CDR3 protein: CAISESKTSAGSNQPQHF

V gene: TRBV20-1
D gene: .
CDR3 length: 13
clone size: .
J gene: TRBJ2-1
CDR3 DNA: TGCAGTGCCCCGACGGACCGCTACAATGAGCAGTTCTTC
CDR3 protein: CSAPTDRYNEQFF

V gene: TRBV29-1
D gene: TRBD1
CDR3 length: 12
clone size: .
J gene: TRBJ2-7
CDR3 DNA: TGCAGCGTTTACAGGGGAACCTACGAGCAGTACTTC
CDR3 protein: CSVYRGTYEQYF

V gene: TRBV9
D gene: TRBD2
CDR3 length: 14
clone size: .
J gene: TRBJ2-1
CDR3 DNA: TGTGCCAGCAGCGTGGGAGCGGGGACCTACGAGCAGTTCTTC
CDR3 protein: CASSVGAGTYEQFF

V gene: TRBV7-9
D gene: TRBD1
CDR3 length: 17
clone size: .
J gene: TRBJ2-3
CDR3 DNA: TGTGCCAGCAGCCCGGACAGGCCCCCATGGTCCACAGATACGCAGTATTTT
CDR3 protein: CASSPDRPPWSTDTQYF

V gene: TRBV4-3
D gene: .
CDR3 length: 15
clone size: few
J gene: TRBJ2-4
CDR3 DNA: TGCGCCAGCAGCCAAGCCAGGAAAGGGGCATTCATTCAGTACTTC
CDR3 protein: CASSQARKGAFIQYF

V gene: TRBV15
D gene: .
CDR3 length: 14
clone size: few
J gene: TRBJ1-1
CDR3 DNA: TGTGCCACCAGCAGAGCCAGGGCAAGGCCTGAAGCTTTCTTT
CDR3 protein: CATSRARARPEAFF

V gene: TRBV25-1
D gene: TRBD1
CDR3 length: 13
clone size: .
J gene: TRBJ2-3
CDR3 DNA: TGTGCCACCGACGCAGGGGGTACAGATACGCAGTATTTT
CDR3 protein: CATDAGGTDTQYF

V gene: TRBV2
D gene: TRBD1
CDR3 length: 13
clone size: .
J gene: TRBJ2-1
CDR3 DNA: TGTGCCAGCAGGGGGACAGGGCTCTACGAGCAGTTCTTC
CDR3 protein: CASRGTGLYEQFF

V gene: TRBV3-1
D gene: .
CDR3 length: 16
clone size: .
J gene: TRBJ2-1
CDR3 DNA: TGTGCCGGCAGCCTGGGGAGGGGGGGGGCTTCCGTTGAGCAGTTCTTC
CDR3 protein: CAGSLGRGGASVEQFF

V gene: TRBV4-3
D gene: TRBD2
CDR3 length: 14
clone size: many
J gene: TRBJ2-7
CDR3 DNA: TGCGCCAGCAGCCAAGAGCTAGCGGCCTACGAGCAGTACTTC
CDR3 protein: CASSQELAAYEQYF

V gene: TRBV6-6
D gene: .
CDR3 length: 16
clone size: .
J gene: TRBJ2-4
CDR3 DNA: TGTGCCAGCAGCTTAAAAGCTGGCCTAGCCAAAAACATTCAGTACTTC
CDR3 protein: CASSLKAGLAKNIQYF

V gene: TRBV5-1
D gene: .
CDR3 length: 15
clone size: .
J gene: TRBJ1-2
CDR3 DNA: TGCGCCAGCAGCTTGGAGGGGGGGCGTCATCAGGGCTACACCTTC
CDR3 protein: CASSLEGGRHQGYTF

V gene: TRBV3-1
D gene: TRBD1
CDR3 length: 15
clone size: .
J gene: TRBJ1-1
CDR3 DNA: TGTGCCAGCAGCCACGGGACAGGTCTGAACACTGAAGCTTTCTTT
CDR3 protein: CASSHGTGLNTEAFF

V gene: TRBV27
D gene: .
CDR3 length: 14
clone size: .
J gene: TRBJ2-7
CDR3 DNA: TGTGCCAGCAGTGTATCGTGGGGCTCCTACGAGCAGTACTTC
CDR3 protein: CASSVSWGSYEQYF

V gene: TRBV14
D gene: .
CDR3 length: 18
clone size: few
J gene: TRBJ2-3
CDR3 DNA: TGTGCCAGCAGCCAAGATAAACAGGGCCTCGCAAAAACAGATACGCAGTATTTT
CDR3 protein: CASSQDKQGLAKTDTQYF

V gene: TRBV12-3/TRBV12-4
D gene: .
CDR3 length: 13
clone size: .
J gene: TRBJ2-5
CDR3 DNA: TGTGCCAGCACCTTCGACAGCCAAGAGACCCAGTACTTC
CDR3 protein: CASTFDSQETQYF

V gene: TRBV7-9
D gene: .
CDR3 length: 15
clone size: few
J gene: TRBJ1-1
CDR3 DNA: TGTGCCAGCAGCCCGTACGCCGGGGGCCAGACTGAAGCTTTCTTT
CDR3 protein: CASSPYAGGQTEAFF

V gene: TRBV12-3/TRBV12-4
D gene: .
CDR3 length: 16
clone size: .
J gene: TRBJ1-5
CDR3 DNA: TGTGCCAGCAGCACGGCCACGGCATATAGCAATCAGCCCCAGCATTTT
CDR3 protein: CASSTATAYSNQPQHF

V gene: TRBV10-3
D gene: .
CDR3 length: 15
clone size: many
J gene: TRBJ2-1
CDR3 DNA: TGTGCCATCAGTGAGAACCCGGACGGATACAATGAGCAGTTCTTC
CDR3 protein: CAISENPDGYNEQFF

V gene: TRBV7-9
D gene: .
CDR3 length: 20
clone size: many
J gene: TRBJ2-1
CDR3 DNA: TGTGCCAGCAGCTTAGGTATCCGAGGACCCTCCGGGCGGGCCTACAATGAGCAGTTCTTC
CDR3 protein: CASSLGIRGPSGRAYNEQFF

V gene: TRBV20-1
D gene: .
CDR3 length: 16
clone size: few
J gene: TRBJ2-5
CDR3 DNA: TGCAGTGCTAGAGACGTAGGAAACAGAATTGGGGGGACCCAGTACTTC
CDR3 protein: CSARDVGNRIGGTQYF

V gene: TRBV11-2
D gene: .
CDR3 length: 20
clone size: few
J gene: TRBJ2-1
CDR3 DNA: TGTGCCAGCAGCCCCCAGTTAGGACTACCGGGGAAAAGCTCCTACAATGAGCAGTTCTTC
CDR3 protein: CASSPQLGLPGKSSYNEQFF

V gene: TRBV24-1
D gene: TRBD1
CDR3 length: 18
clone size: .
J gene: TRBJ1-5
CDR3 DNA: TGTGCCACCAGTGATCCAGACAGGGGACCCTATAGCAATCAGCCCCAGCATTTT
CDR3 protein: CATSDPDRGPYSNQPQHF

V gene: TRBV6-6
D gene: TRBD2
CDR3 length: 17
clone size: few
J gene: TRBJ2-1
CDR3 DNA: TGTGCCAGCAGTTATTATTCTAGCGGGAGCTCCTACAATGAGCAGTTCTTC
CDR3 protein: CASSYYSSGSSYNEQFF

V gene: TRBV12-3/TRBV12-4
D gene: .
CDR3 length: 14
clone size: .
J gene: TRBJ2-3
CDR3 DNA: TGTGCCAGCAGTTTTCGGCAGAAACCAGATACGCAGTATTTT
CDR3 protein: CASSFRQKPDTQYF

V gene: TRBV28
D gene: .
CDR3 length: 17
clone size: few
J gene: TRBJ2-4
CDR3 DNA: TGTGCCAGCAGGAGAGAAGGGCAACCACTAGCCAAAAACATTCAGTACTTC
CDR3 protein: CASRREGQPLAKNIQYF

V gene: TRBV2
D gene: .
CDR3 length: 15
clone size: .
J gene: TRBJ1-5
CDR3 DNA: TGTGCCAGCAGCGAACACCAAACTAGCAGTCAGCCCCAGCATTTT
CDR3 protein: CASSEHQTSSQPQHF

V gene: TRBV7-9
D gene: TRBD1
CDR3 length: 12
clone size: .
J gene: TRBJ2-5
CDR3 DNA: TGTGCCAGCAGCCCAACAGGGGTGACCCAGTACTTC
CDR3 protein: CASSPTGVTQYF

V gene: TRBV25-1
D gene: TRBD2
CDR3 length: 15
clone size: .
J gene: TRBJ2-3
CDR3 DNA: TGTGCCAGCAGTGAACCCGGGACTAGCGAAGATACGCAGTATTTT
CDR3 protein: CASSEPGTSEDTQYF

V gene: TRBV6-5
D gene: TRBD1
CDR3 length: 16
clone size: few
J gene: TRBJ1-5
CDR3 DNA: TGTGCCAGCAGCCCCGGGACAGGGTATTTCAATCAGCCCCAGCATTTT
CDR3 protein: CASSPGTGYFNQPQHF

V gene: TRBV28
D gene: .
CDR3 length: 14
clone size: few
J gene: TRBJ1-1
CDR3 DNA: TGTGCCAGCAGTTTTTCAGGGGAGAGGACTGAAGCTTTCTTT
CDR3 protein: CASSFSGERTEAFF

V gene: TRBV20-1
D gene: TRBD1
CDR3 length: 15
clone size: .
J gene: TRBJ2-1
CDR3 DNA: TGCAGTGCTAGAGATGGGGACAGGGGGCTCAATGAGCAGTTCTTC
CDR3 protein: CSARDGDRGLNEQFF

V gene: TRBV6-6
D gene: TRBD2
CDR3 length: 15
clone size: few
J gene: TRBJ2-2
CDR3 DNA: TGTGCCAGCAAAGGAGCGGGGGGGAACACCGGGGAGCTGTTTTTT
CDR3 protein: CASKGAGGNTGELFF

V gene: TRBV4-1
D gene: .
CDR3 length: 13
clone size: .
J gene: TRBJ2-1
CDR3 DNA: TGCGCCAGCAGGGGGCAGGCCTACAATGAGCAGTTCTTC
CDR3 protein: CASRGQAYNEQFF

V gene: TRBV5-1
D gene: TRBD1
CDR3 length: 14
clone size: .
J gene: TRBJ2-1
CDR3 DNA: TGCGCCAGCAGCATCCGGGACAGGGTTGATGAGCAGTTCTTC
CDR3 protein: CASSIRDRVDEQFF

V gene: TRBV25-1
D gene: TRBD2
CDR3 length: 16
clone size: .
J gene: TRBJ2-1
CDR3 DNA: TGTGCCAGCAGTGACACTAGCGGGATTGCCTACAATGAGCAGTTCTTC
CDR3 protein: CASSDTSGIAYNEQFF

V gene: TRBV5-6
D gene: .
CDR3 length: 15
clone size: .
J gene: TRBJ2-7
CDR3 DNA: TGTGCCAGCAGCCACCGGGGAAGGGCGAACTACGAGCAGTACTTC
CDR3 protein: CASSHRGRANYEQYF

V gene: TRBV4-3
D gene: TRBD1
CDR3 length: 18
clone size: .
J gene: TRBJ2-7
CDR3 DNA: TGCGCCAGCAGCCAAGGTGGGGTTAGGGGACAGGGGGCCTACGAGCAGTACTTC
CDR3 protein: CASSQGGVRGQGAYEQYF

V gene: TRBV12-5
D gene: .
CDR3 length: 13
clone size: .
J gene: TRBJ1-4
CDR3 DNA: TGTGCTAGTGGTCCCCCATCCAATGAAAAACTGTTTTTT
CDR3 protein: CASGPPSNEKLFF

V gene: TRBV3-1
D gene: .
CDR3 length: 16
clone size: few
J gene: TRBJ2-7
CDR3 DNA: TGTGCCAGCAGCCAAGATTATGGACACAGGGCCTACGAGCAGTACTTC
CDR3 protein: CASSQDYGHRAYEQYF

V gene: TRBV2
D gene: .
CDR3 length: 15
clone size: .
J gene: TRBJ2-6
CDR3 DNA: TGTGCCAGCAGTGGCCACGGGTCTGGGGCCAACGTCCTGACTTTC
CDR3 protein: CASSGHGSGANVLTF

V gene: TRBV7-9
D gene: .
CDR3 length: 13
clone size: .
J gene: TRBJ1-4
CDR3 DNA: TGTGCCGGCAGGGAGGCAACTAATGAAAAACTGTTTTTT
CDR3 protein: CAGREATNEKLFF

V gene: TRBV5-1
D gene: .
CDR3 length: 15
clone size: few
J gene: TRBJ2-1
CDR3 DNA: TGCGCCAGCAGCTTGGTGGCGGACAGAGCTTCCCAACAGTTCTTC
CDR3 protein: CASSLVADRASQQFF

V gene: TRBV28
D gene: TRBD2
CDR3 length: 15
clone size: .
J gene: TRBJ2-7
CDR3 DNA: TGTGCCAGCTTCCCTAGCGGGAGGCCCTCCTACGAGCAGTACTTC
CDR3 protein: CASFPSGRPSYEQYF

V gene: TRBV20-1
D gene: TRBD2
CDR3 length: 16
clone size: .
J gene: TRBJ2-1
CDR3 DNA: TGCAGTGCCCCCTACGGGCTAGCGGAGGGGTACAATGAGCAGTTCTTC
CDR3 protein: CSAPYGLAEGYNEQFF

V gene: TRBV7-2
D gene: .
CDR3 length: 14
clone size: .
J gene: TRBJ2-5
CDR3 DNA: TGTGCCAGCAGCTTACTCCGGGGTCCAGAGACCCAGTACTTC
CDR3 protein: CASSLLRGPETQYF